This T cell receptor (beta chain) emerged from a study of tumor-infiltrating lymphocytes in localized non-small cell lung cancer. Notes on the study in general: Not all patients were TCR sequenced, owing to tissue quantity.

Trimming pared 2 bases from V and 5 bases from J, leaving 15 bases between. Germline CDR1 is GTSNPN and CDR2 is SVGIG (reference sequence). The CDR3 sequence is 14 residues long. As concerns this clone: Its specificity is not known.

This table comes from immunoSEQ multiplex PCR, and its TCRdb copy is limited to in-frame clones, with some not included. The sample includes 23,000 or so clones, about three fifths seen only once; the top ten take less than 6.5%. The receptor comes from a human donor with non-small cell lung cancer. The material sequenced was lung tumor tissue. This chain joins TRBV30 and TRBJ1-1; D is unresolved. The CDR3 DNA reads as TGTGCCTGGAGTCCCGCAGGAGGGTGGACTGAAGCTTTCTTT. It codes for CAWSPAGGWTEAFF.